A selection of T cell receptor beta chains follows, all from one sample in a study of tumor-infiltrating lymphocytes in primary liver carcinoma. A single record per CDR3 protein comes from TCRdb applying MiXCR to the multiplex PCR reads. The sample has just under 45,000 distinct CDR3 sequences, approximately 70% seen once. What was sequenced was liver tumor tissue from sampling region 2. The receptor set was obtained from a man in his forties or fifties with primary liver carcinoma and hepatitis B virus infection. The conserved cysteine and the conserved F or W are not part of the CDR3 here.

v_gene: TRBV6-6
j_gene: TRBJ2-1
CDR3aa: DSSLENEQF

v_gene: TRBV11-2
j_gene: TRBJ2-3
CDR3aa: ASISGLAGFADTKY

v_gene: TRBV5-1
j_gene: TRBJ2-2
CDR3aa: ANSPPGIVGELF

v_gene: TRBV4-2
j_gene: .
CDR3aa: TSSQDKGGGYEQF

v_gene: TRBV6-6
j_gene: TRBJ2-5
CDR3aa: ASSPQETQY

v_gene: TRBV6-1
j_gene: TRBJ2-1
CDR3aa: ANRDSLAGANEQL

v_gene: TRBV11-2
j_gene: TRBJ2-6
CDR3aa: ASSMGGDKGISLSGASVLT

v_gene: TRBV29-1
j_gene: TRBJ2-5
CDR3aa: SVEADRERAKTHY

v_gene: TRBV5-1
j_gene: TRBJ2-1
CDR3aa: ASSPQGAAYNEHF

v_gene: TRBV11-1
j_gene: TRBJ2-4
CDR3aa: ASSLPGTSRTKSIQY

v_gene: TRBV6-1
j_gene: TRBJ1-5
CDR3aa: ASNEVSHQPQH

v_gene: TRBV11-2
j_gene: TRBJ2-7
CDR3aa: ASSLVFPGGSNFHGQY

v_gene: TRBV4-2
j_gene: TRBJ2-7
CDR3aa: VSSQDAHEQY

v_gene: TRBV6-5
j_gene: TRBJ1-5
CDR3aa: ASSHRPSASPQH

v_gene: TRBV4-1
j_gene: TRBJ2-7
CDR3aa: ANSEDKALAMAQY

v_gene: TRBV29-1
j_gene: TRBJ2-1
CDR3aa: IASKGGGRASEQL

v_gene: TRBV20-1
j_gene: TRBJ2-4
CDR3aa: SARDGVAGGFIQY

v_gene: TRBV11-1
j_gene: TRBJ1-6
CDR3aa: ASSRTLVSLLR

v_gene: TRBV11-2
j_gene: TRBJ1-1
CDR3aa: ASSLDRTGIHTEAS

v_gene: TRBV5-1
j_gene: TRBJ1-1
CDR3aa: ASSLQTGMNTEAI

v_gene: TRBV9
j_gene: TRBJ2-5
CDR3aa: ASSVGAGAKTQY

v_gene: TRBV5-4
j_gene: TRBJ2-1
CDR3aa: ASSLPTGQASYNEQF

v_gene: TRBV12-3/TRBV12-4
j_gene: TRBJ2-7
CDR3aa: ASSSNYEQY

v_gene: TRBV29-1
j_gene: TRBJ2-2
CDR3aa: SVGTEQNTGELF

v_gene: TRBV29-1
j_gene: TRBJ1-2
CDR3aa: SVEAEEGADSYT

v_gene: TRBV20-1
j_gene: TRBJ1-1
CDR3aa: SARAMNTEAF

v_gene: TRBV6-1
j_gene: TRBJ2-7
CDR3aa: ASSASTSGTYGQY

v_gene: TRBV28
j_gene: TRBJ1-1
CDR3aa: ASSPRTDYTEAF

v_gene: TRBV11-2
j_gene: TRBJ2-2
CDR3aa: ANNTDSDIGELF

v_gene: TRBV29-1
j_gene: TRBJ1-5
CDR3aa: NAVGQINRPQH

v_gene: TRBV29-1
j_gene: TRBJ2-1
CDR3aa: SVGLVGGLYDEQF

v_gene: TRBV30
j_gene: TRBJ1-1
CDR3aa: AWGGVTEAF

v_gene: TRBV7-3
j_gene: TRBJ2-5
CDR3aa: ASSLTGSPLQETQY

v_gene: TRBV11-1
j_gene: TRBJ1-2
CDR3aa: ASSFKGFGYGYT

v_gene: TRBV29-1
j_gene: TRBJ2-2
CDR3aa: SVSTSSGELF

v_gene: TRBV7-9
j_gene: TRBJ2-5
CDR3aa: VSSLKETQY

v_gene: TRBV6-1
j_gene: TRBJ2-7
CDR3aa: TGSTGTGGEQY

v_gene: TRBV11-2
j_gene: TRBJ2-5
CDR3aa: ASSLGRTNQGTQY

v_gene: TRBV5-5
j_gene: TRBJ2-3
CDR3aa: DSSVGLRGLDTQY

v_gene: TRBV4-3
j_gene: TRBJ2-5
CDR3aa: TSSQVPSGRTGETQY

v_gene: TRBV6-4
j_gene: TRBJ2-3
CDR3aa: ARSDSTSGRTDTQY

v_gene: TRBV6-6
j_gene: TRBJ2-5
CDR3aa: ASSYRAVYQETQY

v_gene: TRBV7-8
j_gene: TRBJ2-1
CDR3aa: ASSYLVGGSYDEQF

v_gene: TRBV11-1
j_gene: TRBJ2-2
CDR3aa: ACSLTPNTGEPF

v_gene: TRBV30
j_gene: TRBJ2-1
CDR3aa: AWNEGSNGVNEQF

v_gene: TRBV5-4
j_gene: TRBJ1-1
CDR3aa: AGRIGLNTEAS

v_gene: TRBV29-1
j_gene: TRBJ1-2
CDR3aa: SIGAPTGTQVANYGYT

v_gene: TRBV5-1
j_gene: TRBJ2-1
CDR3aa: ASSMAAGLSYNERF

v_gene: TRBV2
j_gene: TRBJ1-1
CDR3aa: ATTTAPNTEAF

v_gene: TRBV28
j_gene: TRBJ1-5
CDR3aa: TSRLTGSTQPQH

v_gene: TRBV7-2
j_gene: TRBJ1-5
CDR3aa: ASSLTGRNGNQPQH

v_gene: TRBV29-1
j_gene: TRBJ2-2
CDR3aa: SVDTQGNTRGLF

v_gene: TRBV14
j_gene: TRBJ2-3
CDR3aa: VSSQVGSTDTQY

v_gene: TRBV20-1
j_gene: TRBJ2-7
CDR3aa: GGSTGERDYEQY

v_gene: TRBV6-5
j_gene: TRBJ2-7
CDR3aa: ASSYRSGSSYEQY

v_gene: TRBV5-1
j_gene: TRBJ1-3
CDR3aa: ASSRGGGTASGNTIY

v_gene: TRBV6-5
j_gene: TRBJ2-7
CDR3aa: GSRGTGECEQY

v_gene: TRBV11-2
j_gene: TRBJ2-1
CDR3aa: ASNLDRGWRFHNEQF